Described below is a single T cell receptor beta chain sequence and its context. No antigen is known for it. Trimming at V came to 6 bases and at J to 5 bases, leaving 7 bases not matched to a gene. Germline assignment: CDR1 MDHEN and CDR2 SYDVKM. The CDR3 extends over 14 amino acids. Naive CD8 cells, CD45RO-negative and positively selected for CCR7, excluded terminally differentiated effector memory CD45RA+ cells. Generated by immunoSEQ multiplex PCR, the TCRdb table keeps only in-frame clones and is missing some. The sample records roughly 2,000,000 clones, about 93% being singletons. The sample originates from a study of shared clonotypes between healthy human individuals. Study as a whole: The plates for each donor numbered three CD4 naive, three CD4 memory, two CD8 naive and one CD8 memory. Overall study results and limits: Investigators expected sequencing depth to affect clonotype sharing among donors. Sampling involved blood alone; tissue repertoires likely differ.

The genes are TRBV28 and TRBJ1-1; 9 nucleotides line up with TRBD1. Sequenced: naive CD8+ T cells from PBMCs. This TCR came from a man between 18 and 29 years old in good health. Some clones in this sample may be carry-over from other donors' samples. The CDR3 bases are TGTGCCAGCAGGGACAGGGGAATAGGGACTGAAGCTTTCTTT. Translating gives CASRDRGIGTEAFF. The full variable domain, with the rest looked up from reference TRBV28 and TRBJ1-1, is DVKVTQSSRYLVKRTGEKVFLECVQDMDHENMFWYRQDPGLGLRLIYFSYDVKMKEKGDIPEGYSVSREKKERFSLILESASTNQTSMYLCASRDRGIGTEAFFGQGTRLTVV.